Listed below are T cell receptor beta chains from one sample, sequenced in a study of spatial heterogeneity in lung cancer. TCRdb re-derived calls from the 5' RACE reads in MiXCR, one entry per CDR3 protein. The sample has over 40,000 distinct CDR3 sequences, 12% seen once. The specimen comprised PBMCs, sampled at follow-up. The receptors originated from a male donor with early-stage non-small cell lung cancer. The CDR3 runs from the conserved cysteine through the conserved F or W. The D gene is left open where the match is weak. Clone size, where shown, is once, few, many, or a class for clones that have expanded.

abundance,v_gene,j_gene,d_gene,CDR3aa,CDR3nt
many,TRBV7-2,TRBJ2-7,TRBD2,CASSYGLAGDEQYF,TGTGCCAGCAGCTACGGACTAGCGGGAGACGAGCAGTACTTC
many,TRBV4-3,TRBJ2-3,NA,CASSQDSRQASDTQYF,TGCGCCAGCAGCCAAGACTCCAGACAGGCTTCAGATACGCAGTATTTT
few,TRBV12-3/TRBV12-4,TRBJ1-1,NA,CASRGGRTEAFF,TGTGCCAGCAGGGGGGGGAGGACTGAAGCTTTCTTT
NA,TRBV19,TRBJ2-6,TRBD1,CASIDRAGANVLTF,TGTGCCAGTATTGACAGGGCTGGGGCCAACGTCCTGACTTTC
many,TRBV7-2,TRBJ1-2,NA,CASSLPGSDYGYTF,TGTGCCAGCAGCTTACCAGGTTCGGACTATGGCTACACCTTC
many,TRBV6-1,TRBJ1-2,NA,CASSEAGEFRDGYTF,TGTGCCAGCAGTGAAGCCGGAGAATTCAGGGATGGCTACACCTTC
few,TRBV20-1,TRBJ1-1,NA,CSAKTFRAFF,TGCAGTGCCAAAACCTTTCGAGCTTTCTTT
many,TRBV29-1,TRBJ1-2,NA,CSVVEVSYGYTF,TGCAGCGTTGTGGAGGTCTCCTATGGCTACACCTTC
few,TRBV11-2,TRBJ2-3,NA,CASSSKSGYATDTQYF,TGTGCCAGCAGCTCCAAAAGTGGCTACGCGACAGATACGCAGTATTTT
few,TRBV7-9,TRBJ2-1,TRBD1,CASSLATGDVELSEQFF,TGTGCCAGCAGCTTAGCCACAGGGGATGTGGAGTTAAGTGAGCAGTTCTTC
many,TRBV6-6,TRBJ2-1,TRBD2,CASSYGLAGEYNEQFF,TGTGCCAGCAGTTACGGACTAGCGGGAGAGTACAATGAGCAGTTCTTC
NA,TRBV6-6,TRBJ2-7,NA,CASSPPGGVYEQYF,TGTGCCAGCAGCCCTCCCGGGGGAGTCTACGAGCAGTACTTC
few,TRBV18,TRBJ2-1,NA,CASSSRDNSYNEQFF,TGTGCCAGCTCATCCCGGGACAACTCCTACAATGAGCAGTTCTTC
few,TRBV20-1,TRBJ2-7,NA,CSARDDGRIPYEQYF,TGCAGTGCTAGAGATGATGGAAGGATACCCTACGAGCAGTACTTC
many,TRBV5-1,TRBJ2-6,TRBD1,CASSSGQAGANVLTF,TGCGCCAGCAGCTCGGGACAGGCTGGGGCCAACGTCCTGACTTTC
many,TRBV27,TRBJ1-1,TRBD1,CASRHNRGTLNTEAFF,TGTGCCAGCCGCCACAACAGGGGCACTTTGAACACTGAAGCTTTCTTT
NA,TRBV5-5,TRBJ1-1,NA,CASSWGDEGAFF,TGTGCCAGCAGTTGGGGAGACGAAGGAGCTTTCTTT
many,TRBV29-1,TRBJ2-3,NA,CSVEGTGDTDTQYF,TGCAGCGTTGAAGGGACGGGGGACACAGATACGCAGTATTTT
medium-sized,TRBV6-1,TRBJ2-3,TRBD2,CASHEAGLSTDTQYF,TGTGCCTCTCATGAAGCGGGACTAAGCACAGATACGCAGTATTTT
NA,TRBV4-3,TRBJ1-2,TRBD1,CASSQGTGTGNNYGYTF,TGCGCCAGCAGCCAAGGTACCGGGACAGGGAACAACTATGGCTACACCTTC
NA,TRBV2,TRBJ2-5,NA,CASNPSGKETQYF,TGTGCCAGCAATCCCTCCGGTAAAGAGACCCAGTACTTC
medium-sized,TRBV29-1,TRBJ2-5,TRBD1,CSVPYGQGQETQYF,TGCAGCGTTCCCTACGGACAGGGGCAAGAGACCCAGTACTTC
few,TRBV6-2/TRBV6-3,TRBJ2-1,NA,CASSVEGPEQFF,TGTGCCAGCAGTGTAGAGGGTCCTGAGCAGTTCTTC
NA,TRBV30,TRBJ1-1,TRBD1,CAWSVSDRGSFF,TGTGCCTGGAGTGTATCCGACAGGGGATCTTTCTTT
many,TRBV27,TRBJ2-7,TRBD1,CASSPGFDRVQYEQYF,TGTGCCAGCAGCCCGGGGTTTGACAGGGTGCAATACGAGCAGTACTTC
NA,TRBV6-5,TRBJ2-7,TRBD2,CASSAQTSGTSSYEQYF,TGTGCCAGCAGTGCCCAGACTAGCGGGACGAGCTCCTACGAGCAGTACTTC
NA,TRBV7-9,TRBJ2-3,NA,CASSLGQPSDTQYF,TGTGCCAGCAGCTTAGGACAGCCCTCAGATACGCAGTATTTT
few,TRBV7-9,TRBJ2-7,TRBD2,CASSLAGLVYEQYF,TGTGCCAGCAGCTTAGCTGGACTAGTCTACGAGCAGTACTTC
NA,TRBV30,TRBJ1-5,NA,CAWDTGMRSGQPQHF,TGTGCCTGGGACACAGGGATGAGGTCCGGTCAGCCCCAGCATTTT
many,TRBV10-3,TRBJ2-7,TRBD1,CAINGQGSYEQYF,TGTGCCATCAATGGACAGGGCTCCTACGAGCAGTACTTC
many,TRBV29-1,TRBJ1-4,NA,CSVSGAGNEKLFF,TGCAGCGTTTCGGGGGCCGGTAATGAAAAACTGTTTTTT
many,TRBV29-1,TRBJ1-2,TRBD1,CSVEGRLGQLDYGYTF,TGCAGCGTTGAAGGTCGATTGGGACAGCTAGACTATGGCTACACCTTC
NA,TRBV5-4,TRBJ1-5,TRBD1,CVSSLGRQGSPQHF,TGTGTCAGCAGCTTGGGACGACAGGGCAGCCCCCAGCATTTT
many,TRBV10-3,TRBJ2-4,TRBD2,CATLAEDIQYF,TGTGCCACCCTAGCGGAAGACATTCAGTACTTC
many,TRBV20-1,TRBJ1-5,NA,CSAQRLGFNQPQHF,TGCAGTGCCCAGAGATTGGGGTTCAATCAGCCCCAGCATTTT
NA,TRBV10-2,TRBJ1-3,NA,CASSESGGNTIYF,TGCGCCAGCAGTGAGTCGGGCGGAAACACCATATATTTT
NA,TRBV5-1,TRBJ2-3,TRBD2,CASSLALAGAGTQYF,TGCGCCAGCAGCTTGGCACTAGCGGGAGCGGGTACGCAGTATTTT
many,TRBV3-1,TRBJ2-2,NA,CASSQGRLRGPNTGELFF,TGTGCCAGCAGCCAAGGAAGGCTGCGGGGGCCGAACACCGGGGAGCTGTTTTTT
few,TRBV7-9,TRBJ1-1,NA,CASRPPRDKNTEAFF,TGTGCCAGCAGACCCCCCCGAGACAAGAACACTGAAGCTTTCTTT
many,TRBV5-4,TRBJ2-5,NA,CASSTVNDQTQYF,TGTGCCAGCAGCACCGTTAATGACCAGACCCAGTACTTC
NA,TRBV18,TRBJ1-1,NA,CASSPLGNFPEAFF,TGTGCCAGCTCACCATTGGGGAATTTCCCTGAAGCTTTCTTT
NA,TRBV30,TRBJ2-3,TRBD2,CAWSRGADTQYF,TGTGCCTGGAGTCGGGGGGCAGATACGCAGTATTTT